These T cell receptor beta chains were read from a single sample in a study of glioma-infiltrating T cells after dendritic cell vaccination. The repertoire was sequenced with immunoSEQ multiplex PCR; TCRdb's copy has only in-frame clones and lacks some. The repertoire includes about 110,000 clones, 90% of them detected once, and approximately 2.7% sits in the top ten. The sample here was blood, taken after dendritic cell vaccination. These receptors originate from a human donor with glioblastoma. The CDR3 runs from the conserved cysteine through the conserved F or W.

V gene	J gene	CDR3 protein
TRBV7-9	TRBJ2-5	CASSLGPETQYF
TRBV28	TRBJ1-2	CKPVPGRRINYGYTF
TRBV13	TRBJ2-7	CASSSRLASSYEQYF
TRBV4-1	TRBJ1-1	CASSLNPGTANEAFF
TRBV5-4	TRBJ2-1	CASSEGTGVNEQFF
TRBV5-5	TRBJ2-2	CASSFSGAGELFF
TRBV6-1	TRBJ2-2	CASRAVNTGELFF
TRBV6-1	TRBJ2-7	CASSGTGPYEQYF
TRBV5-4	TRBJ2-2	CASSFLPLNTGELFF
TRBV27	TRBJ1-1	CASRIQGRNTEAFF
TRBV18	TRBJ1-2	CASSPYNLRDRGLGYGYTF
TRBV9	TRBJ2-5	CASSVAGGQETQYF
TRBV5-6	NA	CASSRTSGGRTYEQYF
TRBV7-8	TRBJ2-7	CASSLEGGGAYEQYF
TRBV7-8	TRBJ2-3	CASSQLYGPGGTDTQYF
TRBV5-1	TRBJ1-1	CASSTSARGATEAFF
TRBV7-9	TRBJ2-7	CASSTPTGERREQYF
TRBV30	TRBJ2-6	CAWSRDRISGANVLTF
TRBV11-3	TRBJ1-1	CASSPPGQMNTEAFF
TRBV4-2	TRBJ2-3	CASSQAPGSTDTQYF
TRBV5-1	TRBJ2-5	CASSQDRGQETQYF
TRBV10-3	TRBJ2-7	CAIKDRVSYEQYF
TRBV10-3	TRBJ1-6	CAISESSGNSPLHF
TRBV5-1	TRBJ2-7	CASSPLAGGTPEQYF
TRBV2	TRBJ2-5	CASSPDLRAETQYF
TRBV7-2	TRBJ2-1	CASSRVIEQFF
TRBV9	TRBJ2-5	CASSVAGTSDGETQYF
TRBV5-1	TRBJ1-1	CASSELTPAEAFF
TRBV7-6	TRBJ2-5	CASSFSGFRASGYQETQYF
TRBV5-1	TRBJ1-6	CASSLGRTGDNNSPLHF
TRBV5-1	TRBJ1-4	CASRADGATNEKLFF
TRBV6-1	TRBJ2-7	CASSDRYRGAYEQYF